This TCR beta chain was found in a study of blood T cell repertoires in COVID-19. Study-wide background: From the United States, Italy and Spain came samples of acute and convalescent COVID-19. The cDNA or gDNA used as material had been derived from T cells, B-cell-depleted T cells, or PBMCs.

The CDR3 is 15 residues long. Trimming pared 3 bases from V and 4 bases from J, leaving 12 bases between. CDR1 is LNHDA and CDR2 is SQIVND in the germline V gene (reference sequence). Authors' processing steps: For nucleated cells, counts were estimated from reference gene primer amplification. The protocol was immunoSEQ multiplex PCR, while the TCRdb copy is restricted to in-frame clones and leaves out a portion. V and J calls and clone size follow that table, whereas D and trimming were derived from the DNA. The table shows some 220,000 clones, with about 78% occurring only once. This TCR derives from a woman between 70 and 85 years old with acute or convalescent COVID-19. The material sequenced was peripheral blood. This chain connects TRBV19 to TRBJ2-2; D may be TRBD2 (7 bases). The CDR3 nucleotides read TGTGCCAGTAGTATTAACAGGGAGGGCACCGGGGAGCTGTTTTTT. Translation gives CASSINREGTGELFF.